Below, one T cell receptor (beta chain) is given with its context. Germline V gene data show CDR1 as MGHRA and CDR2 as YSYEKL. V was clipped by 3 bases and J by 9 bases; unmatched bases: 10. The CDR3 consists of 15 residues. This specimen belongs to a study of blood T cell repertoires in COVID-19. Study at large: The study drew acute and convalescent COVID-19 samples from the United States, Italy and Spain. PBMCs, B-cell-depleted T cells, or T cells were the source of the cDNA or gDNA that made up the material.

Original methodology: From reference gene primer amplification, estimates of nucleated cell counts were derived. The method was immunoSEQ multiplex PCR; TCRdb's version includes in-frame clones alone and lacks a portion of them. V and J calls and clone size follow that table, whereas D and trimming were derived from the DNA. The table records 150,000 to 200,000 clones, 74% of them present only once. The chain couples TRBV4-1 to TRBJ2-7; 11 nucleotides line up with TRBD2. Sequencing was done on a sample of peripheral blood. This TCR was recovered from an elderly woman with acute or convalescent COVID-19. The CDR3 sequence: CASSQQLAGVDGQYF. Written as DNA, the CDR3 is TGCGCCAGCAGCCAGCAACTAGCGGGAGTTGATGGGCAGTACTTC.